This entry lists 21 T cell receptor beta chains sequenced from one sample in a study of pediatric ulcerative colitis. Using immunoSEQ multiplex PCR, the repertoire was profiled, and TCRdb retains in-frame clones only, with some absent. The sample records around 18,000 clones, roughly 74% being singletons. Rectal tissue came from one to two pinch biopsies taken at colonoscopy. Sequenced input: gut tissue. The receptors derive from a boy between 10 and 17 years old with moderate ulcerative colitis.

The genes are TRBV19 and TRBJ1-2, with TRBD1 as a possible D gene (5 bases). The germline V gene encodes CDR1 LNHDA and CDR2 SQIVND (reference sequence). V lost 3 bases, J lost 4 bases, and 27 bases lay in between. The CDR3 has 19 amino acids. The CDR3 loop reads CASSIYGGTRGRVFYGYTF. CDR3 coding DNA: TGTGCCAGTAGTATCTATGGGGGGACGCGTGGCAGGGTTTTCTATGGCTACACCTTC.

The J gene is TRBJ2-7, the V gene TRBV21-1; TRBD2, the table's D call, lacks a check against the DNA. TRBV21-1 is deemed a pseudogene. This CDR3 has 17 residues. CDR3 coding DNA: TGTGCCAGCAGCAAGCGGGAGGGTCGGCGAATAACCTACGAGCAGTACTTC. This sequence encodes CASSKREGRRITYEQYF.

This chain uses TRBV6-1 with TRBJ2-1; D gene uncertain. The CDR3 consists of 15 residues. Germline CDR1 and CDR2: MNHNS and SASEGT. V shed 3 bases and J shed 0 bases, with 9 bases lying between them. CDR3 protein: CASSDAYSSYNEQFF. The CDR3 DNA is TGTGCCAGCAGTGATGCGTACTCCTCCTACAATGAGCAGTTCTTC.

This chain joins TRBV5-4 and TRBJ1-6, with D possibly TRBD1 on 6 matching bases. Deletions cut 0 bases from V and 10 bases from J, with 14 bases between. This CDR3 is built from 15 residues. Germline V CDR1 and CDR2: SGHNT, YYREEE (reference sequence). CDR3 DNA sequence: TGTGCCAGCAGCTTGGAAGGCAGGGGAAGGTCACCCCTCCACTTT. Translated: CASSLEGRGRSPLHF.

This chain links TRBV30 with TRBJ2-1; 8 positions agree with TRBD2. This CDR3 has 17 residues. Germline V lookup: CDR1 GTSNPN, CDR2 SVGIG (reference sequence). With V trimmed by 4 bases and J by 3 bases, 14 bases remained unmatched. The CDR3 is CAWMVGVGLAGYNEQFF. CDR3 DNA sequence: TGTGCCTGGATGGTGGGTGTGGGTCTAGCGGGCTACAATGAGCAGTTCTTC.

This clone was detected a few times. This sequence joins TRBV6-1 and TRBJ1-4, with D uncertain. Germline values: CDR1 MNHNS, CDR2 SASEGT. Trimming took 8 bases from V and 8 from J, leaving 6 bases between them. This CDR3 is 10 amino acids long. The DNA for the CDR3 is TGTGCCAGCTTTCTCGAAAAACTGTTTTTT. Translated: CASFLEKLFF.

The V and J genes are TRBV5-1 and TRBJ1-3; D is unresolved. The CDR3 is 13 residues long. Trimming removed 4 bases from V and 4 bases from J, with 9 bases in between. CDR1 and CDR2 from the germline V gene are SGHRS and YFSETQ. The CDR3 nucleotides are TGCGCCAGCAGCGAGGACGGCGGAAACACCATATATTTT. Its translation is CASSEDGGNTIYF.

This chain joins TRBV5-1 and TRBJ2-7; 7 bases align to TRBD2. V lost 1 base, J lost 1 base, and 11 bases stayed unmatched. The CDR3 is 17 residues long. Germline V gene lookup returns CDR1 SGHRS and CDR2 YFSETQ. In DNA form, the CDR3 reads TGCGCCAGCAGCTTGAATAAGCGGGGAGGGACTTCCTACGAGCAGTACTTC. This sequence encodes CASSLNKRGGTSYEQYF.

Here the CDR3 DNA reads TGTGCCACAAACAGGGGAGGAGGCTACACCTTC. Its protein product is CATNRGGGYTF. V is TRBV6-1 and J is TRBJ1-2; 7 bases are a match to TRBD1. This CDR3 has 11 residues. Trimming at V came to 10 bases and at J to 8 bases, leaving 7 bases not matched to a gene. CDR1 is MNHNS and CDR2 is SASEGT in the germline V gene.

This clone was seen just once. This rearrangement joins TRBV5-4 to TRBJ1-4; no clear D. CDR3 length: 12 residues. Trimming cost V 4 bases and J 8 bases, with 9 bases left between them. Per germline, CDR1 SGHNT and CDR2 YYREEE (reference sequence). The CDR3 DNA follows: TGTGCCAGCAGCGAACCGGGGGAAAAACTGTTTTTT. This gives the protein CASSEPGEKLFF.

This clone was recorded a few times. The chain is built from TRBV12-2 and TRBJ1-6; the table's D call of TRBD1 was not tested on the DNA. TRBV12-2 represents a pseudogene. This CDR3 comprises 15 residues. The CDR3 loop is CSQQCFSSYNSPLHF. The CDR3 coding sequence is TGTTCCCAACAGTGTTTTAGCTCCTATAATTCACCCCTCCACTTT.

This clone was counted once. The chain couples TRBV18 to TRBJ2-6, with unresolved D. Trimming pared 1 base from V and 0 bases from J, leaving 10 bases between. CDR1 and CDR2 from the germline V gene are KGHSH and LQKENI. The CDR3 length is 17 residues. The chain's CDR3 is CASSPRSSTSGANVLTF. The CDR3 DNA sequence: TGTGCCAGCTCACCACGGAGCAGCACCTCTGGGGCCAACGTCCTGACTTTC.

The chain recombines TRBV29-1 with TRBJ2-7; 9 bases agree with TRBD2. This CDR3 comprises 15 residues. The J segment lost 4 bases and the V segment lost 0 bases, leaving 7 bases of the junction unmatched. Germline CDR1 is SQVTM and CDR2 is ANQGSEA. The CDR3 sequence: CSVEDRVGLAYEQYF. CDR3 DNA: TGCAGCGTTGAAGATCGAGTGGGACTAGCTTACGAGCAGTACTTC.

V and J are TRBV5-1 and TRBJ1-4; no clear D. In germline, CDR1 is SGHRS, CDR2 YFSETQ. V was trimmed by 2 bases and J by 5 bases, leaving 7 bases between them. The CDR3 spans 13 residues. The CDR3 spells CASSLGANEKLFF. The CDR3 DNA follows: TGCGCCAGCAGCTTAGGCGCAAATGAAAAACTGTTTTTT.

The chain combines TRBV7-2 with TRBJ2-7, with D uncertain. V lost 5 bases, J lost 0 bases, and 8 bases lay in between. Germline-derived CDR1 and CDR2 are SGHTA and FQGNSA. The CDR3 covers 13 residues. The CDR3 region is CASSQSPSYEQYF. Here the CDR3 DNA reads TGTGCCAGCAGCCAAAGCCCCTCCTACGAGCAGTACTTC.

J is TRBJ2-1 and V is TRBV5-4; TRBD2 matches at 9 bases. The trim removed 4 bases at V and 7 bases at J, leaving 9 bases unmatched. Germline CDR1 and CDR2: SGHNT and YYREEE (reference sequence). This CDR3 region has 15 residues. CDR3 sequence: CASSASGGLFNEQFF. CDR3 bases: TGTGCCAGCAGCGCAAGCGGGGGGCTGTTTAATGAGCAGTTCTTC.

The chain carries TRBV30 and TRBJ2-5; D remains unclear. Per the germline V gene, CDR1 is GTSNPN and CDR2 is SVGIG (reference sequence). V dropped 1 base and J dropped 11 bases, with 17 bases sitting between them. The CDR3 runs 13 residues. CDR3 in DNA: TGTGCCTGGAGTGCCTCAACCTACCGTGCACAGTACTTC. Its protein is CAWSASTYRAQYF.

This clone was counted a single time. The chain combines TRBV4-3 with TRBJ2-7, with 7 nucleotides matching TRBD2. The CDR3 has 16 amino acids. Germline V gene sequence: CDR1 LGHNA, CDR2 YSLEER. V lost 0 bases, J lost 3 bases, and 8 bases stayed unmatched. The DNA for the CDR3 is TGCGCCAGCAGCCAAGATCTTACGGGAGGACGCTACGAGCAGTACTTC. It encodes CASSQDLTGGRYEQYF.

This sequence joins TRBV30 and TRBJ1-6; D might be TRBD1 (6 bases). Trimming removed 1 base from V and 7 bases from J, with 8 bases in between. Per germline, CDR1 GTSNPN and CDR2 SVGIG (reference sequence). This CDR3 has 13 residues. The CDR3 nucleotides read TGTGCCTGGAGTGGCCAGGGGAATTCACCCCTCCACTTT. This sequence encodes CAWSGQGNSPLHF.

The chain uses TRBV7-2 and TRBJ2-1; 10 bases match TRBD2. The CDR3 is made up of 14 amino acids. CDR1 is SGHTA, CDR2 FQGNSA, per germline. Trimming removed 0 bases from V and 7 bases from J; junction bases left unmatched: 0. CDR3: CASSLASGRNEQFF. The CDR3 DNA reads as TGTGCCAGCAGCTTAGCTAGCGGGAGGAATGAGCAGTTCTTC.

This sequence joins TRBV6-1 and TRBJ1-5, with D uncertain. In germline, CDR1 is MNHNS, CDR2 SASEGT. Deletions cut 5 bases from V and 0 bases from J, with 8 bases between. This CDR3 comprises 14 residues. The DNA of the CDR3 is TGTGCCAGCAGTACGGAAGTTAGCAATCAGCCCCAGCATTTT. Its translation is CASSTEVSNQPQHF.